This TCR beta chain was sequenced for a study of shared clonotypes between healthy human individuals. Germline V gene lookup returns CDR1 SGHNT and CDR2 YYREEE (reference sequence). The CDR3 has 13 residues. V lost 4 bases, J lost 2 bases, and 2 bases stayed unmatched. This clone was seen a handful of times. Other DNA sequences in this specimen translate into the identical CDR3. Clones were sequenced by immunoSEQ multiplex PCR, and TCRdb holds only the in-frame ones, with some missing. The table includes some 300,000 clones, roughly 80% detected once. The chain carries TRBV5-4 and TRBJ1-2, with TRBD1 matching 7 bases. Sequenced material: memory CD4+ T cells sorted from blood. Subset described: CD45RA-negative fraction. The sequence came from a man aged 25-45 years in good health. The CDR3: CASSPDRNYGYTF. DNA of the CDR3: TGTGCCAGCAGCCCGGACAGGAACTATGGCTACACCTTC. Using reference TRBV5-4 and TRBJ1-2 for the parts outside the CDR3, the full variable domain is ETGVTQSPTHLIKTRGQQVTLRCSSQSGHNTVSWYQQALGQGPQFIFQYYREEENGRGNFPPRFSGLQFPNYSSELNVNALELDDSALYLCASSPDRNYGYTFGSGTRLTVV.